Presented here are 20 T cell receptor beta chains from one specimen sequenced in a study of Graves' ophthalmopathy and Graves' hyperthyroidism. For repertoire sequencing, the TCR beta CDR3 regions were amplified from RNA transcripts. Second-round multiplex PCR followed a first-round RT-PCR using HTBI primers. TCRdb processed the multiplex PCR reads anew with MiXCR; each CDR3 protein has one entry. The table includes nearly 400,000 distinct CDR3 sequences, about 18% detected once. The specimen was peripheral blood. These receptors originate from a woman younger than 30 with Graves' ophthalmopathy.

This clonotype was counted at least ten times. The chain links TRBV28 to TRBJ2-7; 9 bases fit TRBD1. The V and J ends lost 5 bases and 3 bases, in that order; junction bases with no gene match: 11. This CDR3 has 16 amino acids. Germline CDR1 MDHEN, CDR2 SYDVKM. The CDR3 nucleotides read TGTGCCAGCAGTATGGACTTGGACAGGGGAAGCTACGAGCAGTACTTC. It yields the protein CASSMDLDRGSYEQYF.

The chain is built from TRBV5-1 and TRBJ2-5, with 8 bases identical to TRBD2. Germline V gene sequence: CDR1 SGHRS, CDR2 YFSETQ. Trimming removed 4 bases from V and 9 bases from J; junction bases left unmatched: 5. There are 12 residues in the CDR3. The CDR3 sequence: CASSPGGDPQYF. The CDR3 region has the DNA TGCGCCAGCAGCCCCGGGGGGGATCCCCAGTACTTC.

There are many counts of this clonotype. The chain links TRBV6-2 or TRBV6-3 to TRBJ2-5, with D hard to call. The V gene's germline CDR1 is MNHEY and CDR2 SVGEGT. V lost 5 bases and J 5 bases, leaving 9 bases between the germline ends. The CDR3 spans 12 residues. The CDR3 loop is CASSNRPETQYF. Written as DNA, the CDR3 is TGTGCCAGCAGTAACCGGCCGGAGACCCAGTACTTC.

This clonotype has a count of ten or more. One end of the junction does not line up with germline, which may come from a read error. The gene calls are TRBV15 and TRBJ2-7, with D perhaps TRBD1 or TRBD2 (5 bases each). This CDR3 has 11 amino acids. Per the germline V gene, CDR1 is LNHNV and CDR2 is YYDKDF (reference sequence). The CDR3 DNA sequence: TGTGCGACCAGGGACCAAGTCGAGCAGTACTTC. Protein: CATRDQVEQYF.

The rearrangement uses TRBV12-3 or TRBV12-4 and TRBJ1-5; D possibly corresponds to TRBD1 (6 bases). CDR3 length equals 14 residues. Trimming took off 7 bases at V and 5 bases at J, with 15 bases between the two ends. The CDR3 DNA is TGTGCCAGCAAGGCCGGGACATATTATCAGCCCCAGCATTTT. Translated: CASKAGTYYQPQHF.

The chain links TRBV5-1 to TRBJ2-2, with 10 bases lining up with TRBD2. Germline CDR1 and CDR2: SGHRS and YFSETQ. This CDR3 contains 16 residues. V was pared by 4 bases and J by 4 bases, with 7 bases of the junction left unmatched. In DNA, the CDR3 is TGCGCCAGCAGCCTGACTAGCGGGTATAGCACCGGGGAGCTGTTTTTT. Protein: CASSLTSGYSTGELFF.

This clonotype appeared many times. The V and J genes are TRBV5-1 and TRBJ2-3, with D possibly matching TRBD1 (6 bases). Trimming pared 4 bases from V and 5 bases from J, leaving 11 bases between. Germline CDR1 is SGHRS and CDR2 is YFSETQ. CDR3 length equals 13 residues. This CDR3 is CASSLRTEDTQYF. The CDR3 nucleotides read TGCGCCAGCAGCCTCCGGACAGAAGATACGCAGTATTTT.

There are many counts of this clonotype. The rearrangement links TRBV28 to TRBJ2-7; TRBD1 aligns across 9 bases. Trimming at V came to 5 bases and at J to 3 bases, leaving 11 bases not matched to a gene. CDR3 length: 16 residues. Germline assignment: CDR1 MDHEN and CDR2 SYDVKM. CDR3 DNA: TGTGCCAGCAGTACTCCTCGGACAGGGGTAAGCTACGAGCAGTACTTC. Its translation is CASSTPRTGVSYEQYF.

This clonotype was picked up many times. This chain joins TRBV15 and TRBJ2-2; possibly TRBD1 for D (5 bases). This CDR3 spans 16 amino acids. In germline, CDR1 is LNHNV, CDR2 YYDKDF (reference sequence). The V and J ends lost 1 base and 1 base respectively, with 10 bases between them. Here the CDR3 DNA reads TGTGCCACCAGCAGAGCCAGGGCTAGGAACACCGGGGAGCTGTTTTTT. It yields the protein CATSRARARNTGELFF.

This clonotype was observed at least ten times. The chain recombines TRBV24-1 with TRBJ1-1; TRBD1 agrees at 7 bases. The CDR3 contains 16 residues. V lost 4 bases to trimming and J lost 3 bases; unmatched junction nucleotides: 10. Germline CDR1 reads KGHDR; CDR2 reads SFDVKD. The CDR3 protein is CATSDNGQAGHTEAFF. Here the CDR3 DNA reads TGTGCCACCAGTGACAATGGACAGGCGGGCCACACTGAAGCTTTCTTT.

This clonotype came up many times. This rearrangement joins TRBV2 to TRBJ1-5; 9 bases are a match to TRBD1. CDR3 length equals 14 residues. The V gene's germline CDR1 is SNHLY and CDR2 FYNNEI. V lost 6 bases, J lost 6 bases, and 6 bases stayed unmatched. CDR3 DNA sequence: TGTGCCAGCAGAGGACAGGGGTGGACTCAGCCCCAGCATTTT. It encodes CASRGQGWTQPQHF.

In this sample, this clonotype turned up many times. CDR3 bases: TGTGCCACCAGCCCCTGGACAGGTAACAATGAGCAGTTCTTC. Translating gives CATSPWTGNNEQFF. The chain joins TRBV24-1 to TRBJ2-1; 7 bases fit TRBD1. CDR1 KGHDR and CDR2 SFDVKD come from the germline V gene. The ends lost 7 bases at V and 5 bases at J; junction bases unmatched: 7. CDR3 size: 14 residues.

The sample holds many counts of this clonotype. The CDR3 bases are TGTGCCAGCAGAGGGACAGGGGTTAATGGCTACACCTTC. It is translated as CASRGTGVNGYTF. The chain combines TRBV28 with TRBJ1-2, with 10 bases that match TRBD1. This CDR3 comprises 13 residues. Trimming took 6 bases from V and 6 from J; bases not matched to a gene: 4. Looked up from germline, CDR1 is MDHEN and CDR2 is SYDVKM.

This clonotype was seen many times. The rearrangement joins TRBV11-2 to TRBJ2-7; D uncertain. This CDR3 is 12 amino acids long. From germline, CDR1 is SGHAT and CDR2 FQNNGV. The V and J ends lost 5 bases and 0 bases respectively, with 5 bases between them. The chain's CDR3 is CASSAHSYEQYF. The CDR3 nucleotides are TGTGCCAGCAGCGCGCACTCCTACGAGCAGTACTTC. The full variable domain, in which reference TRBV11-2 and TRBJ2-7 provide the parts outside the CDR3, is EAGVAQSPRYKIIEKRQSVAFWCNPISGHATLYWYQQILGQGPKLLIQFQNNGVVDDSQLPKDRFSAERLKGVDSTLKIQPAKLEDSAVYLCASSAHSYEQYFGPGTRLTVT.

This clonotype has at least ten counts. The rearrangement links TRBV11-2 to TRBJ1-3; TRBD1 aligns across 9 bases. Germline V lookup: CDR1 SGHAT, CDR2 FQNNGV. V trimming: 5 bases; J trimming: 2 bases; junction bases outside the gene matches: 10. The CDR3 runs 17 residues. The chain's CDR3 is CASSPWGTGITGNTIYF. The DNA of the CDR3 is TGTGCCAGCAGCCCCTGGGGGACAGGGATCACTGGAAACACCATATATTTT.

The sample holds many counts of this clonotype. The chain recombines TRBV9 with TRBJ1-1, with D possibly TRBD1 on 5 matching bases. CDR1 is SGDLS and CDR2 is YYNGEE in the germline V gene. V shed 2 bases and J shed 3 bases, with 20 bases lying between them. The CDR3 extends over 17 amino acids. CDR3 coding DNA: TGTGCCAGCAGCGTCCGTCCCGGGGGGACTCGGCACACTGAAGCTTTCTTT. It is translated as CASSVRPGGTRHTEAFF.

At least ten counts were recorded for this clonotype. The chain has TRBV19 and TRBJ1-2; 7 nucleotides line up with TRBD1. The CDR3 totals 15 residues. Germline loops: CDR1 LNHDA, CDR2 SQIVND (reference sequence). The junction had 21 bases not matched to a gene; V was cut back by 6 bases and J by 14 bases. Here the CDR3 reads CASSSSPGQSLPSTF. The CDR3 nucleotides read TGTGCCAGTAGCTCCTCTCCGGGACAGTCCCTCCCTTCTACCTTC.

The chain couples TRBV20-1 to TRBJ1-5, with D uncertain. Germline CDR1 DFQATT, CDR2 SNEGSKA (reference sequence). This CDR3 comprises 14 residues. Trimming took 7 bases from V and 5 from J, leaving 18 bases between them. The CDR3 coding sequence is TGCAGTGTTTTAGGAGGAGGTCCGGATCAGCCCCAGCATTTT. Its translation: CSVLGGGPDQPQHF.

At least ten counts were recorded for this clonotype. The rearrangement joins TRBV28 to TRBJ1-5; 8 nucleotides agree with TRBD1. Trimming cost V 6 bases and J 7 bases; bases outside gene matches: 11. Germline V gene data show CDR1 as MDHEN and CDR2 as SYDVKM. The CDR3 has 15 amino acids. The CDR3 bases are TGTGCCAGCAGCTCTGGGACAGGACTGGCCCAGCCCCAGCATTTT. Translation: CASSSGTGLAQPQHF.

This clonotype was recorded at least ten times. The chain employs TRBV9 and TRBJ2-5; 11 bases fit TRBD2. Germline assignment: CDR1 SGDLS and CDR2 YYNGEE. The junction had 3 bases not matched to a gene; V was cut back by 3 bases and J by 2 bases. The CDR3 contains 15 residues. The CDR3 here is CASSAGLAVQETQYF. The CDR3 DNA follows: TGTGCCAGCAGCGCGGGACTAGCGGTTCAAGAGACCCAGTACTTC.